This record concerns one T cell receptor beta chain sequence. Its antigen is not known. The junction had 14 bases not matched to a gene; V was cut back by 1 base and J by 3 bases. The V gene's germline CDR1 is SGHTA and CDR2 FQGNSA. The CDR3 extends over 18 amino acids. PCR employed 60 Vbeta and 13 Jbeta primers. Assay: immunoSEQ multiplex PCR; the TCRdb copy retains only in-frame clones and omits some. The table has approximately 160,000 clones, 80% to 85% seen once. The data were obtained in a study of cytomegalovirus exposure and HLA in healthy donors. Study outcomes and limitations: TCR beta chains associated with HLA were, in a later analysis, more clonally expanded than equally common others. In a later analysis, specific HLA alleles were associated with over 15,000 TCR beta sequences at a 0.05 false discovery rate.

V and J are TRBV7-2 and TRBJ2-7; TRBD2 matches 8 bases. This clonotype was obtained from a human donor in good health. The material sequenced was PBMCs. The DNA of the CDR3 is TGTGCCAGCAGCTTAGTTGGTGGGGCAGCGGGGGCAAGCTACGAGCAGTACTTC. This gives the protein CASSLVGGAAGASYEQYF.